The 16 T cell receptor beta chains in this list originate from one sample, sequenced in a study of ipilimumab plus nivolumab after autologous stem cell transplantation. Profiling relied on immunoSEQ multiplex PCR, and the TCRdb table lists in-frame clones only, not all of them. This sample has around 45,000 clones, with 88% found just once. The sample in question was PBMCs, obtained in a trial of ipilimumab plus nivolumab as post-transplant consolidation. The receptors stem from a male donor with multiple myeloma.

In DNA form, the CDR3 reads TGTGCCAGCAGCTTAGCTCGGGGACCAACTAATGAAAAACTGTTTTTT. The encoded protein is CASSLARGPTNEKLFF. V is TRBV7-9 and J is TRBJ1-4; D might be TRBD1 (5 bases). Trimming stripped 0 bases from V and 0 bases from J, with 8 bases between. The CDR3 runs 16 residues. From germline, CDR1 is SEHNR and CDR2 FQNEAQ (reference sequence).

V gene TRBV7-2 combines with J gene TRBJ2-1; D is unclear. The CDR3 totals 13 residues. Trimming took off 2 bases at V and 4 bases at J, with 6 bases between the two ends. CDR1 SGHTA and CDR2 FQGNSA come from the germline V gene. CDR3 sequence (DNA): TGTGCCAGCAGCTTAAACGTATACAATGAGCAGTTCTTC. Translating it yields CASSLNVYNEQFF.

The rearrangement links TRBV2 to TRBJ2-3, with 15 bases fitting TRBD2. CDR3 size: 17 residues. The germline V gene has CDR1 SNHLY and CDR2 FYNNEI. V trimming: 4 bases; J trimming: 3 bases; junction bases outside the gene matches: 5. The CDR3 here is CASSGGLAGGPTDTQYF. CDR3 bases: TGTGCCAGCAGTGGCGGACTAGCGGGGGGGCCTACAGATACGCAGTATTTT.

The J gene is TRBJ1-1, the V gene TRBV2, with 7 bases aligning to TRBD1. V lost 6 bases and J lost 7; bases outside the gene matches: 8. This CDR3 contains 13 residues. Germline-derived CDR1 and CDR2 are SNHLY and FYNNEI. The CDR3 DNA reads as TGTGCCAGCAGGGGCCAGGGGGAGGTTGAAGCTTTCTTT. Residues: CASRGQGEVEAFF.

The chain recombines TRBV19 with TRBJ2-7; a possible D gene is TRBD2 (6 bases). The V end was cut by 6 bases, the J end by 7 bases, with 19 bases between. The CDR3 consists of 14 residues. Germline lookup yields CDR1 LNHDA and CDR2 SQIVND (reference sequence). The CDR3 nucleotides are TGTGCCAGTAGCCCCAGGAGGGACTCATGGGAGCAGTACTTC. Translating it yields CASSPRRDSWEQYF.

V usage is TRBV18 and J usage is TRBJ2-7, with D possibly called TRBD1 or TRBD2 (5 bases each). The CDR3 consists of 14 residues. V was shortened by 6 bases and J by 1 base, with 13 bases between the two germline ends. Germline V gives CDR1 KGHSH, CDR2 LQKENI. The CDR3 reads CASSAGTGSYEQYF. CDR3 sequence (DNA): TGTGCCAGCTCGGCCGGGACCGGTTCCTACGAGCAGTACTTC.

This chain connects TRBV5-1 to TRBJ2-3, with D tentatively TRBD1 (5 bases). CDR1 is SGHRS, CDR2 YFSETQ, per germline. V lost 3 bases, J lost 5 bases, and 13 bases lay in between. The CDR3 runs 14 residues. CDR3 region: CASSYSGRVDTQYF. CDR3 coding DNA: TGCGCCAGCAGCTACTCAGGCAGGGTAGATACGCAGTATTTT.

This chain links TRBV28 with TRBJ2-2; no clear D. Per the germline V gene, CDR1 is MDHEN and CDR2 is SYDVKM. This CDR3 contains 13 residues. V was cut by 3 bases and J by 4 bases, with 6 bases left in between. The CDR3 protein is CASSFDPTGELFF. The CDR3 DNA is TGTGCCAGCAGTTTTGACCCCACCGGGGAGCTGTTTTTT.

The rearrangement uses TRBV6-6 and TRBJ1-2, with 8 bases identical to TRBD1. CDR1 is MNHNY and CDR2 is SVGAGI in the germline V gene (reference sequence). Trimming removed 0 bases from V and 8 bases from J; junction bases left unmatched: 8. The CDR3 is 15 amino acids. CDR3 DNA: TGTGCCAGCAGTTACTCCGACGCAGGGGGCGCGGGCTACACCTTC. It is translated as CASSYSDAGGAGYTF.

The CDR3 DNA is TGTGCCAGCAGTGTTGGGGTCAGGAACACTGAAGCTTTCTTT. Translated, it gives CASSVGVRNTEAFF. This rearrangement joins TRBV2 to TRBJ1-1; D unclear. There are 14 residues in the CDR3. Germline V gene sequence: CDR1 SNHLY, CDR2 FYNNEI. V lost 4 bases and J lost 1, with 10 bases in between.

This chain joins TRBV16 and TRBJ2-1, with 9 nucleotides matching TRBD1. Germline V gene data show CDR1 as KGHSY and CDR2 as FQNENV. This CDR3 comprises 15 residues. With 4 bases clipped from V and 3 bases from J, the junction kept 4 bases outside the gene matches. The CDR3 protein is CASSRDREHYNEQFF. In DNA form, the CDR3 reads TGTGCCAGCAGCCGGGACAGGGAACACTACAATGAGCAGTTCTTC.

This rearrangement joins TRBV9 to TRBJ1-1; perhaps TRBD1 as D (5 bases). Trimming took off 3 bases at V and 8 bases at J, with 14 bases between the two ends. CDR1 is SGDLS and CDR2 is YYNGEE in the germline V gene. This CDR3 comprises 13 residues. CDR3 bases: TGTGCCAGCAGCGAAGGGACGGCGGGGGAAGCTTTCTTT. It translates to CASSEGTAGEAFF.

The V and J genes are TRBV5-1 and TRBJ2-2; D unclear. With 6 bases removed from V and 6 bases from J, the gap between germline ends came to 9 bases. The CDR3 covers 12 residues. Germline CDR1 is SGHRS and CDR2 is YFSETQ. DNA of the CDR3: TGCGCCAGCAATGAACCGTCCGGGGAGCTGTTTTTT. The encoded protein is CASNEPSGELFF.

The V call is TRBV19, the J call TRBJ2-3, with 8 bases aligning to TRBD1. The CDR3 totals 15 residues. V shed 5 bases and J 3 bases; nucleotides not matched to a gene: 7. The germline V gene encodes CDR1 LNHDA and CDR2 SQIVND (reference sequence). In DNA, the CDR3 is TGTGCCAGTAGTCCCCTTGGACAGGGAACAGATACGCAGTATTTT. The encoded protein is CASSPLGQGTDTQYF.

The genes are TRBV7-9 and TRBJ1-2; tentative D call: TRBD1 (6 bases). This CDR3 contains 15 residues. Germline CDR1 is SEHNR and CDR2 is FQNEAQ (reference sequence). Trimming cost V 2 bases and J 7 bases, with 17 bases left between them. CDR3 amino acids: CASSLPPGAKGGYTF. CDR3 nucleotides: TGTGCCAGCAGCTTACCCCCGGGGGCGAAAGGTGGCTACACCTTC.

There are a few counts of this clone. V and J are TRBV27 and TRBJ1-2, with 8 bases that match TRBD1. Germline V lookup: CDR1 MNHEY, CDR2 SMNVEV (reference sequence). CDR3 size: 14 residues. Trimming removed 5 bases from V and 4 bases from J; junction bases left unmatched: 6. The CDR3 DNA reads as TGTGCCAGCAGTCTGGCAGGGGGCGGCTATGGCTACACCTTC. Amino acid sequence: CASSLAGGGYGYTF.